This T cell receptor beta chain was profiled in a study of OX40 agonist ivuxolimab in advanced cancers. Germline V CDR1 and CDR2: LNHNV, YYDKDF (reference sequence). V gave up 0 bases and J gave up 5 bases, with 13 bases separating them. The CDR3 has 16 residues. Using immunoSEQ multiplex PCR, the repertoire was profiled, and TCRdb retains in-frame clones only, with some absent. The sample yields 95,000 to 100,000 clones, about 80% seen once. Whole-study results and caveats: It was also the case that some nonresponders had low normalized T-cell clonal expansion.

This clone has a single count. Its antigen remains unknown. The gene calls are TRBV15 and TRBJ2-2; no clear D gene. This TCR was sampled from an adult with an advanced solid tumor such as melanoma, head and neck, liver or kidney cancer. Source: CD4+ or CD8+ T cells sorted from blood, taken in a trial of the OX40 agonist ivuxolimab. CDR3 sequence (DNA): TGTGCCACCAGCAGAGATTCCCTAGGGTATACCGGGGAGCTGTTTTTT. This gives the protein CATSRDSLGYTGELFF.